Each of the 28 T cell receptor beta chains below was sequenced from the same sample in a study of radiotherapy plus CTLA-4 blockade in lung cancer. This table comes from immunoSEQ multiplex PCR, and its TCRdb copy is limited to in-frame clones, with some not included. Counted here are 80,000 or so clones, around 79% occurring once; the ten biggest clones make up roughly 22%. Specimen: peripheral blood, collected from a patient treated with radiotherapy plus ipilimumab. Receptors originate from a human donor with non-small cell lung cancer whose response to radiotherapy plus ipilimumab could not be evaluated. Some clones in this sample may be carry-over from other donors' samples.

The CDR3 DNA follows: TGTGCCAGCAGTTCCATGACGGGACAGGGGACGGGGTACGAGCAGTACTTC. Protein product: CASSSMTGQGTGYEQYF. This chain connects TRBV28 to TRBJ2-7; 10 bases are a match to TRBD1. The CDR3 is 17 residues long. V shed 4 bases, J shed 4 bases, and the junction held 13 bases outside the gene matches. Germline CDR1 and CDR2: MDHEN and SYDVKM.

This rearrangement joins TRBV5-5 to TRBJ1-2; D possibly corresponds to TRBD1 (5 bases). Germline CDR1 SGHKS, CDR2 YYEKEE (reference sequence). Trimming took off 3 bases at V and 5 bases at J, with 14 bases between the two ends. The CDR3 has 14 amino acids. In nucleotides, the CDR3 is TGTGCCAGCAGCTCGGTAGGGGCGGAGTATGGCTACACCTTC. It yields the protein CASSSVGAEYGYTF.

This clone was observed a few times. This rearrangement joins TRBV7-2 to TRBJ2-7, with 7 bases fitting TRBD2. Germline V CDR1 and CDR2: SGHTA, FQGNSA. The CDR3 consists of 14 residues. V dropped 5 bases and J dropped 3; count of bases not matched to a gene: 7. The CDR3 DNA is TGTGCCAGCAGCGCGCTCGGGGGGTACTACGAGCAGTACTTC. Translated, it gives CASSALGGYYEQYF.

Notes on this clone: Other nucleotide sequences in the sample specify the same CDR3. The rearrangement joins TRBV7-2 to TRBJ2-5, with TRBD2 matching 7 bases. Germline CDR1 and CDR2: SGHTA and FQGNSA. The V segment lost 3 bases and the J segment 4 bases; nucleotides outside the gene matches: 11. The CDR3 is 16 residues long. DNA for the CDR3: TGTGCCAGCAGCTTGGAGGTCGGGGGGTATGTAGAGACCCAGTACTTC. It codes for CASSLEVGGYVETQYF.

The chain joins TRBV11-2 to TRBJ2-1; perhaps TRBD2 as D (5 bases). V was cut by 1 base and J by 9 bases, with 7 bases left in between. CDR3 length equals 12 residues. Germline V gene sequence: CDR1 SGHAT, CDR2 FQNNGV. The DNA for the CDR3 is TGTGCCAGCAGCTTAGCGGGGTTTGAGCAGTTCTTC. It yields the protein CASSLAGFEQFF.

The CDR3 DNA is TGTGCCATCAAGGACCCGAAGGGGACATACCTAGATGAAGCTTTCTTT. Protein: CAIKDPKGTYLDEAFF. The V and J genes are TRBV10-3 and TRBJ1-1, with D possibly being TRBD1 (6 bases). This CDR3 region has 16 residues. CDR1 and CDR2 (germline): ENHRY, SYGVKD. V shed 7 bases and J shed 7 bases, with 25 bases lying between them.

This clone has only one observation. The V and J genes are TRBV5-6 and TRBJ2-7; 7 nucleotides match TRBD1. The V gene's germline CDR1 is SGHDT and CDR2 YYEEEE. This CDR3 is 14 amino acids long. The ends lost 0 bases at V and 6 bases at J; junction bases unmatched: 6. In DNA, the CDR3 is TGTGCCAGCAGCTTGGGGGACAGATCCCTCGAGCAGTACTTC. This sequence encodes CASSLGDRSLEQYF.

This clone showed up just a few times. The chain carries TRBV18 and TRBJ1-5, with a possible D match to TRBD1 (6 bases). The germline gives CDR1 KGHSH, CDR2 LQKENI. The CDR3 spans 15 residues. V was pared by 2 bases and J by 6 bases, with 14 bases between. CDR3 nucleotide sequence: TGTGCCAGCTCACCAAGGGGGTCTGGGTCTCAGCCCCAGCATTTT. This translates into CASSPRGSGSQPQHF.

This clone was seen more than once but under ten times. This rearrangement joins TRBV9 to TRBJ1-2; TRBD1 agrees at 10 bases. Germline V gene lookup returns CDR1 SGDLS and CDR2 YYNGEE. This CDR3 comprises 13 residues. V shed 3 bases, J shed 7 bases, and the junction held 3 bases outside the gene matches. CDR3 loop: CASSDGTGAGYTF. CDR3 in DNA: TGTGCCAGCAGCGACGGGACAGGGGCTGGCTACACCTTC. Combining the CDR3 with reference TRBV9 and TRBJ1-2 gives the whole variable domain DSGVTQTPKHLITATGQRVTLRCSPRSGDLSVYWYQQSLDQGLQFLIQYYNGEERAKGNILERFSAQQFPDLHSELNLSSLELGDSALYFCASSDGTGAGYTFGSGTRLTVV.

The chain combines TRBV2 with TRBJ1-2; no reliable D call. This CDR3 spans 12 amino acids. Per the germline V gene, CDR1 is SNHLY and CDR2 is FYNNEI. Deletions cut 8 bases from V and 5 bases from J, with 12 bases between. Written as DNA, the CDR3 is TGTGCCAGCTGCCCCGGGGAATATGGCTACACCTTC. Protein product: CASCPGEYGYTF.

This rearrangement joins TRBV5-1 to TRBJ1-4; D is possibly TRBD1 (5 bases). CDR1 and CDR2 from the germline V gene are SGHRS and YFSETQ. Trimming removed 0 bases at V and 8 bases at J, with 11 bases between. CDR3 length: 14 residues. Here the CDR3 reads CASSLVQGDEKLFF. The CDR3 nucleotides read TGCGCCAGCAGCTTGGTTCAGGGTGACGAAAAACTGTTTTTT.

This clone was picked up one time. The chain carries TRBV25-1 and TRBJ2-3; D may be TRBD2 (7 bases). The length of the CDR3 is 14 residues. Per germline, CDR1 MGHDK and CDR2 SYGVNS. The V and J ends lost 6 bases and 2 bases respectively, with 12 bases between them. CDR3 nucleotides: TGTGCCAGCAGAGGGGGGGTTGCCACAGATACGCAGTATTTT. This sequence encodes CASRGGVATDTQYF.

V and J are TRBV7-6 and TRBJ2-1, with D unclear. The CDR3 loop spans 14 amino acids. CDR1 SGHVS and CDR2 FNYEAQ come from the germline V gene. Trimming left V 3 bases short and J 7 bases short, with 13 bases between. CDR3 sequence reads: CASSFIGRANEQFF. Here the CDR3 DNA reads TGTGCCAGCAGCTTTATCGGTAGAGCAAATGAGCAGTTCTTC.

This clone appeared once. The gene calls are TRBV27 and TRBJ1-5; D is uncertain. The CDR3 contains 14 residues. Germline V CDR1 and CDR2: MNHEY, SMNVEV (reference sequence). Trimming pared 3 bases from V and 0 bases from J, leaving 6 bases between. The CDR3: CASSFRYSNQPQHF. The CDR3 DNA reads TGTGCCAGCAGTTTCCGTTATAGCAATCAGCCCCAGCATTTT.

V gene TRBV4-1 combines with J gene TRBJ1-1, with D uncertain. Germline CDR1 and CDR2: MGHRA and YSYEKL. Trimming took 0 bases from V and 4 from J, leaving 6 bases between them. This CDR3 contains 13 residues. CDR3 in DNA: TGCGCCAGCAGCCAAGATCCAGGCACTGAAGCTTTCTTT. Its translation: CASSQDPGTEAFF.

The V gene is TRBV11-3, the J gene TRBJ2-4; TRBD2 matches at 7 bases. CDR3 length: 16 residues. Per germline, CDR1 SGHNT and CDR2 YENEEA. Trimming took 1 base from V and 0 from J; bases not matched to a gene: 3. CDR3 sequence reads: CASSLGGGLAKNIQYF. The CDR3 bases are TGTGCCAGCAGCTTAGGGGGGGGGTTAGCCAAAAACATTCAGTACTTC.

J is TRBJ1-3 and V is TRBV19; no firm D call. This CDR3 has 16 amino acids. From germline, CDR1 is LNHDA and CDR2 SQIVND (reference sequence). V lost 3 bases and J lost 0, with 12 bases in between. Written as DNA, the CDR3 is TGTGCCAGTAGTATTCGGGGAGTGAACTCTGGAAACACCATATATTTT. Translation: CASSIRGVNSGNTIYF.

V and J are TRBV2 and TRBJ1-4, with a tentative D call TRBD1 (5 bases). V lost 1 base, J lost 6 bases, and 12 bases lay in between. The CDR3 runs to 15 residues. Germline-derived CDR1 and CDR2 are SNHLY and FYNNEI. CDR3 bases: TGTGCCAGCAGTGAAGTGGCGGGGACGTATGAAAAACTGTTTTTT. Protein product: CASSEVAGTYEKLFF.

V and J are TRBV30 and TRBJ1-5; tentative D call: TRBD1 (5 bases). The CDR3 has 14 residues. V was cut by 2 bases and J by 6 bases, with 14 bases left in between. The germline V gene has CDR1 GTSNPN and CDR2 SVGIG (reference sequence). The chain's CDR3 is CAWSTGGEGQPQHF. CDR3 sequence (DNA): TGTGCCTGGAGTACCGGGGGGGAAGGTCAGCCCCAGCATTTT.

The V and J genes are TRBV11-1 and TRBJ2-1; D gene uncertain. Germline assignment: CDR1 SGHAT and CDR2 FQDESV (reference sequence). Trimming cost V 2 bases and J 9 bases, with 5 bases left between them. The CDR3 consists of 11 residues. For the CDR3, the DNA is TGTGCCAGCAGCTTAAATAGTGAGCAGTTCTTC. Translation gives CASSLNSEQFF.

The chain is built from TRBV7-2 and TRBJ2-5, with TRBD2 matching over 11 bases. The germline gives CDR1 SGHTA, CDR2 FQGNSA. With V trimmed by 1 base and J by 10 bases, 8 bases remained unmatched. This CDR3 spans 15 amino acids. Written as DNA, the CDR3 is TGTGCCAGCAGCTTAGTAGCGGGGGGGGAAAGAGACCAGTACTTC. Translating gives CASSLVAGGERDQYF.

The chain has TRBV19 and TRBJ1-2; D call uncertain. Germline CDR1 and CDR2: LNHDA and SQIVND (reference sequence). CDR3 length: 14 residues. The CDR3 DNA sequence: TGTGCGTCCGAGGGAAGGCCCCGGGACTATGGCTACACCTTC. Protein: CASEGRPRDYGYTF. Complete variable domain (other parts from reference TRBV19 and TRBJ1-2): DGGITQSPKYLFRKEGQNVTLSCEQNLNHDAMYWYRQDPGQGLRLIYYSQIVNDFQKGDIAEGYSVSREKKESFPLTVTSAQKNPTAFYLCASEGRPRDYGYTFGSGTRLTVV.

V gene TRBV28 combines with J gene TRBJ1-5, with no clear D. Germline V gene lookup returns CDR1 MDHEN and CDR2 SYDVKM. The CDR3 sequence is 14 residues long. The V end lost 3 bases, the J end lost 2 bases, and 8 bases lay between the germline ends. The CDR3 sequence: CASSFGLGNQPQHF. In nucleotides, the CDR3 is TGTGCCAGCAGTTTCGGACTTGGCAATCAGCCCCAGCATTTT.

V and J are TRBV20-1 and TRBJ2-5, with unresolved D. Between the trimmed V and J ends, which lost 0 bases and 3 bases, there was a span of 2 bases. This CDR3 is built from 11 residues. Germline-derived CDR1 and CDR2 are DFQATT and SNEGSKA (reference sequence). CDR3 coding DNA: TGCAGTGCTAGAGATAAAGAGACCCAGTACTTC. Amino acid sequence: CSARDKETQYF.

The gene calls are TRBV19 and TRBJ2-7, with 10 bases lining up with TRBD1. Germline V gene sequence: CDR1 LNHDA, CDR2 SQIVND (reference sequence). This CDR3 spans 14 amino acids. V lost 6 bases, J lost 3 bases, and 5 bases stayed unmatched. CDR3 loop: CASRGQGGDYEQYF. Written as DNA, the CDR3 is TGTGCCAGTAGAGGACAGGGGGGGGACTACGAGCAGTACTTC.

In DNA form, the CDR3 reads TGTGCCAGCTCACAACAGCTCTCTGGGGCCAACGTCCTGACTTTC. Its protein product is CASSQQLSGANVLTF. The chain joins TRBV18 to TRBJ2-6; D call uncertain. The CDR3 has 15 residues. Per the germline V gene, CDR1 is KGHSH and CDR2 is LQKENI. Trimming stripped 4 bases from V and 0 bases from J, with 7 bases between. The full variable domain, in which reference TRBV18 and TRBJ2-6 provide the parts outside the CDR3, is NAGVMQNPRHLVRRRGQEARLRCSPMKGHSHVYWYRQLPEEGLKFMVYLQKENIIDESGMPKERFSAEFPKEGPSILRIQQVVRGDSAAYFCASSQQLSGANVLTFGAGSRLTVL.

The CDR3 sequence: CASSPGQRNYGYTF. CDR3 sequence (DNA): TGCGCCAGCAGCCCGGGACAGAGGAACTATGGCTACACCTTC. J is TRBJ1-2 and V is TRBV5-1; 7 bases match TRBD1. CDR1 is SGHRS and CDR2 is YFSETQ in the germline V gene. J was trimmed by 2 bases and V by 4 bases; bases with no gene match: 5. CDR3 length: 14 amino acids.

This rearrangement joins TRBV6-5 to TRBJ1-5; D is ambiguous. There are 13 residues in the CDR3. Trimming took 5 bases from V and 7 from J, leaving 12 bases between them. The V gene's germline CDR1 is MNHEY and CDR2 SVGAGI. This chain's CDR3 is CASSISWLQPQHF. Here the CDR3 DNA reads TGTGCCAGCAGTATAAGTTGGCTCCAGCCCCAGCATTTT.